This T cell receptor beta chain was profiled in a study of follicular helper T cells after annual influenza vaccination. Study outcomes and limitations: ICOS+CD38+ cTfh clonality change tracked circulating plasmablast frequency change.

Time point indicated: 2015-2016 season, 7 days after influenza vaccination. CDR1 SGHDT and CDR2 YYEEEE come from the germline V gene. CDR3 size: 12 residues. Trimming cost V 1 base and J 4 bases, with 5 bases left between them. Measured with immunoSEQ multiplex PCR; TCRdb has only the in-frame clones, and not every one. Of 8,500 to 9,000 clones listed, around 83% were seen once; the top ten hold over 4%. Concerning this clone: Its specificity is unknown.

The chain couples TRBV5-6 to TRBJ2-5; D not resolved. The starting material was CXCR5+ CD38- circulating T follicular helper cells from blood, obtained 7 days after influenza vaccination. Documented subset: circulating Tfh, non-naive CD4+CXCR5+PD-1+ (ICOS+CD38+ or ICOS-CD38-). The receptor was derived from an adult who received the influenza vaccine. The CDR3 loop reads CASSLSRETQYF. CDR3 DNA: TGTGCCAGCAGCTTGTCCCGAGAGACCCAGTACTTC.